This TCR beta chain was recorded in a study of blood T cell repertoires in COVID-19. On the study more broadly: Spain, Italy and the United States supplied samples that represented acute and convalescent COVID-19.

V was clipped by 3 bases and J by 4 bases; unmatched bases: 10. The CDR3 covers 16 residues. Per germline, CDR1 SGDLS and CDR2 YYNGEE. The repertoire was sequenced with immunoSEQ multiplex PCR; TCRdb's copy has only in-frame clones and lacks some. The sample consists of under 200,000 clones, around four fifths of them appearing once. This rearrangement joins TRBV9 to TRBJ2-1, with TRBD2 identical over 7 bases. This receptor was taken from an elderly woman with acute or convalescent COVID-19. The sample taken for sequencing was peripheral blood. The CDR3 region is CASSGRGGAWYNEQFF. The CDR3 DNA follows: TGTGCCAGCAGCGGCCGCGGGGGAGCTTGGTACAATGAGCAGTTCTTC.